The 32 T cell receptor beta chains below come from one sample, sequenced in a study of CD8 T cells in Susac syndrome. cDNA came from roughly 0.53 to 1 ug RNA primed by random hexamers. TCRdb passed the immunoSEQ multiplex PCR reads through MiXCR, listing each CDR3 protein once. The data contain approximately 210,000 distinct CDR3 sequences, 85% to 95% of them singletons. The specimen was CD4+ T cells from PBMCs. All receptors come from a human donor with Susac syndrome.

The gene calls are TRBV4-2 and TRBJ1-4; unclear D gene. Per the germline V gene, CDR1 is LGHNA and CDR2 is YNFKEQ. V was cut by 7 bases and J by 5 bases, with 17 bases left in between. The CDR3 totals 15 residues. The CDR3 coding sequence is TGTGCCAGCACTTTCCTGGCGGATGGAAATGAAAAACTGTTTTTT. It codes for CASTFLADGNEKLFF.

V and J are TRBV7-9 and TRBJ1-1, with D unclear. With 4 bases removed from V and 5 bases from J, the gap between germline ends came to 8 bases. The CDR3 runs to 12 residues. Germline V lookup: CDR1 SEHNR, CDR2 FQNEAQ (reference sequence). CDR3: CASSSIRTEAFF. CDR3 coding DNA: TGTGCCAGCAGCTCTATTAGGACTGAAGCTTTCTTT.

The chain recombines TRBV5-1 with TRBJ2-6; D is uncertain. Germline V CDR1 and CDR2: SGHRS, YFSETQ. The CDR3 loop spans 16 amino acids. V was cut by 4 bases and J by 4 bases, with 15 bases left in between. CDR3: CASSPPLEAGANVLTF. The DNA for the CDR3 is TGCGCCAGCAGCCCACCTTTGGAAGCAGGGGCCAACGTCCTGACTTTC.

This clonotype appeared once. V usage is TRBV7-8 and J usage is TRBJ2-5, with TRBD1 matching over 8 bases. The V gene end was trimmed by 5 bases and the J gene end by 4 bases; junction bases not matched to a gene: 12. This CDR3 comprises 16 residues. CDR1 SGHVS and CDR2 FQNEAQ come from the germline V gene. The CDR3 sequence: CASSTRTGRVRETQYF. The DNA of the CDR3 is TGTGCCAGCAGCACGCGGACAGGGAGAGTTAGAGAGACCCAGTACTTC.

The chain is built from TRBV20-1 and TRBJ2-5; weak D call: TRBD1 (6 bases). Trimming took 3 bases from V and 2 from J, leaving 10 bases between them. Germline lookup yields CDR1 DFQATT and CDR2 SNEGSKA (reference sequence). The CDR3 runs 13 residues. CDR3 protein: CSARWDKQETQYF. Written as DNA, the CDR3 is TGCAGTGCTAGGTGGGACAAGCAAGAGACCCAGTACTTC.

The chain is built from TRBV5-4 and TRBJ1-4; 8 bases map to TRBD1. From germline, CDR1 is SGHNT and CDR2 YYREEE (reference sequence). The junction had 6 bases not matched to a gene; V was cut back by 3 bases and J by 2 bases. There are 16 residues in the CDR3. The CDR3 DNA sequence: TGTGCCAGCAGCTCGGACCAGGGGGCCACTAATGAAAAACTGTTTTTT. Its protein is CASSSDQGATNEKLFF.

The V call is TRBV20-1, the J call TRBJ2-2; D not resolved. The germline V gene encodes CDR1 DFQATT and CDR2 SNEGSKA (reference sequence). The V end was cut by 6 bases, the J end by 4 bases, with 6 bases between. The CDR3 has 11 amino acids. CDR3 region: CSARPTGELFF. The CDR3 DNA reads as TGCAGTGCCCGACCCACCGGGGAGCTGTTTTTT.

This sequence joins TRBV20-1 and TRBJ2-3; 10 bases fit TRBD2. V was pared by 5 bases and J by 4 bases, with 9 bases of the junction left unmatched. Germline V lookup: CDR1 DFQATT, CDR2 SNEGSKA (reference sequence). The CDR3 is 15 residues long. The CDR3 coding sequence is TGCAGTGCTGAGGGGTCGAGCGGGGGGGCAGATACGCAGTATTTT. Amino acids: CSAEGSSGGADTQYF.

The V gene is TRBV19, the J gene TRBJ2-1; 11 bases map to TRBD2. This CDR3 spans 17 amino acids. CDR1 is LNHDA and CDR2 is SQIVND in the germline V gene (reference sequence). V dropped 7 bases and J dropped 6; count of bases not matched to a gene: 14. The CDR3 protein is CASTSSRGLAGGNEQFF. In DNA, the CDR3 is TGTGCCAGTACCTCCTCACGAGGGCTAGCGGGGGGCAATGAGCAGTTCTTC.

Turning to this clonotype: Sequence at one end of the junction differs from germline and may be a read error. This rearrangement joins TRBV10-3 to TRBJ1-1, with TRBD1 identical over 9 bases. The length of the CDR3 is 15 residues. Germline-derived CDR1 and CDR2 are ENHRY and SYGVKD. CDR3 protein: CASSGSTGGNTEAFF. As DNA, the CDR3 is TGTGCCAGCAGTGGCTCGACAGGGGGGAACACTGAAGCTTTCTTT.

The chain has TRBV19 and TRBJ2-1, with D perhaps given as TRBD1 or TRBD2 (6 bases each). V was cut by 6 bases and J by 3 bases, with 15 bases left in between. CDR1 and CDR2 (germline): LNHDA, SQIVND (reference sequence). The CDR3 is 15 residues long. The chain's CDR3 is CASSRGLRNYNEQFF. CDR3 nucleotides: TGTGCCAGTAGCAGGGGACTCAGGAACTACAATGAGCAGTTCTTC.

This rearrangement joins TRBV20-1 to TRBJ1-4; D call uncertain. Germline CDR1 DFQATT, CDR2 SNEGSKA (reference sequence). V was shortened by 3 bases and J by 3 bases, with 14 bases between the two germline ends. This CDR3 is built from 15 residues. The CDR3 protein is CSASGGLRANEKLFF. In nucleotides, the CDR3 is TGCAGTGCTAGTGGTGGGCTAAGGGCTAATGAAAAACTGTTTTTT.

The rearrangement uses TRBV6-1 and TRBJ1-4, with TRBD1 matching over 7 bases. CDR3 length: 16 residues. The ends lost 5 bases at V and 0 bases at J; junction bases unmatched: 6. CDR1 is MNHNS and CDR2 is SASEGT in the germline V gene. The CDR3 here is CASSTGQLATNEKLFF. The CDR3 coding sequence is TGTGCCAGCAGTACGGGACAGCTTGCAACTAATGAAAAACTGTTTTTT.

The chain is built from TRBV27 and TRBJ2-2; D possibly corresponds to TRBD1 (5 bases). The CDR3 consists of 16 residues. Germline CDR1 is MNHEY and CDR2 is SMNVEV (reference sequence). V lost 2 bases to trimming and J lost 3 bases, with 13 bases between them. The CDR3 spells CASSLQGRIYTGELFF. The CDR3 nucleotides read TGTGCCAGCAGTTTACAGGGCCGAATTTACACCGGGGAGCTGTTTTTT.

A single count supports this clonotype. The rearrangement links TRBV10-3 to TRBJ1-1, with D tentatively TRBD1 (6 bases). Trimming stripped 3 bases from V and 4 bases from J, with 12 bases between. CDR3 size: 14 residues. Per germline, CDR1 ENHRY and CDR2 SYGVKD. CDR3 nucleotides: TGTGCCATCAGTGAATCACAGGGCCCCACTGAAGCTTTCTTT. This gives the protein CAISESQGPTEAFF.

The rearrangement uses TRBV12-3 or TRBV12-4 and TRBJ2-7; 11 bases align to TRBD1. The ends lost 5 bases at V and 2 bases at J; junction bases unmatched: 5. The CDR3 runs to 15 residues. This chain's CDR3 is CASSGGDRGTYEQYF. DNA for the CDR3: TGTGCCAGCAGTGGGGGGGACAGGGGGACCTACGAGCAGTACTTC.

CDR3 protein: CASSLQGAPELEQYF. The CDR3 DNA follows: TGCGCCAGCAGCTTACAGGGGGCGCCGGAGCTCGAGCAGTACTTC. The chain joins TRBV5-1 to TRBJ2-7; TRBD1 agrees at 9 bases. Unmatched junction bases numbered 9, after V lost 2 bases and J lost 6 bases. Looked up from germline, CDR1 is SGHRS and CDR2 is YFSETQ. CDR3 size: 15 residues.

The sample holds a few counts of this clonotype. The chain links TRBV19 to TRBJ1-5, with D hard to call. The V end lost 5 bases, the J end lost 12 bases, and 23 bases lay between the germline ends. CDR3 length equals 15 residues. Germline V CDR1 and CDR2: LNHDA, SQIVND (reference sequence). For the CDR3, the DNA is TGTGCCAGTAGTCCTCGACCCCCCTCCGTCCCTTACCAGCATTTT. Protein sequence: CASSPRPPSVPYQHF.

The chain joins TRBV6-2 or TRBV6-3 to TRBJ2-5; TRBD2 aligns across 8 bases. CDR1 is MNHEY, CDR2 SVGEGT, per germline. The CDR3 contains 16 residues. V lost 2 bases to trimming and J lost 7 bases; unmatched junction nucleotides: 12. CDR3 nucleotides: TGTGCCAGCAGTTACGGTCCCGGGGGGGCCCCGCGGACCCAGTACTTC. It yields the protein CASSYGPGGAPRTQYF.

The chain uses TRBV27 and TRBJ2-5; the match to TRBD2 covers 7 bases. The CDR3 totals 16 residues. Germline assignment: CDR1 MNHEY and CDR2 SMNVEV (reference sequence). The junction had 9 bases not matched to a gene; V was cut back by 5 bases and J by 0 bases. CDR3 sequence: CASSPWGSGDQETQYF. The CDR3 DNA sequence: TGTGCCAGCAGTCCGTGGGGGAGCGGGGACCAAGAGACCCAGTACTTC.

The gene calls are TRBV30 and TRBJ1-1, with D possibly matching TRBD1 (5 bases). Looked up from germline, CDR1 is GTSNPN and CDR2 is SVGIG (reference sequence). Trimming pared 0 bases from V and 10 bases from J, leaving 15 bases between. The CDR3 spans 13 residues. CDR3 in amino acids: CAWSVQRGVGAFF. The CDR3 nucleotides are TGTGCCTGGAGTGTACAAAGGGGCGTGGGAGCTTTCTTT.

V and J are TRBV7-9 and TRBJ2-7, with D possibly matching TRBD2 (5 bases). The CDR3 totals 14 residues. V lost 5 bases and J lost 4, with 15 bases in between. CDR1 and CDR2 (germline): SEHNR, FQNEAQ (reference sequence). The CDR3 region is CASSPRDLRYEQYF. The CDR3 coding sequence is TGTGCCAGCAGCCCTCGGGATCTCAGATACGAGCAGTACTTC.

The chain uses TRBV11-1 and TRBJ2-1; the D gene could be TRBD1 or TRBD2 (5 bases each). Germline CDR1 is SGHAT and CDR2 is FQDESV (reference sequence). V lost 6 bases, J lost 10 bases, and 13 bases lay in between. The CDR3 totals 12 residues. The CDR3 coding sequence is TGTGCCAGCAGACATGACGGGGCCGAGCAGTTCTTC. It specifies CASRHDGAEQFF.

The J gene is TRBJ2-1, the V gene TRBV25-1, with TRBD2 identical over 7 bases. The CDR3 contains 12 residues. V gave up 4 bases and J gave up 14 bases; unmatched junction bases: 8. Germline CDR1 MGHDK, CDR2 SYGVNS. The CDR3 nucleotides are TGTGCCAGCAGTGGAGTGGAGGGGAGGGAGTTCTTC. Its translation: CASSGVEGREFF.

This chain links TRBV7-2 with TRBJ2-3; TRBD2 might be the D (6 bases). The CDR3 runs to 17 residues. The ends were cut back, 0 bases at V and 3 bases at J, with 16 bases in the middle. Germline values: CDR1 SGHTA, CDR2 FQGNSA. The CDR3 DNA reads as TGTGCCAGCAGCTTAGCGGAGGGGCTGGGGTTGACAGATACGCAGTATTTT. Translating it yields CASSLAEGLGLTDTQYF.

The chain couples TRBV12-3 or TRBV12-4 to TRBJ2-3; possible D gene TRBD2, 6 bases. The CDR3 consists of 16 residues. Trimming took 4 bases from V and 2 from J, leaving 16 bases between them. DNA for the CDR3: TGTGCCAGCAGTTCTCCCGTGGCGGGGCACACAGATACGCAGTATTTT. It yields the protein CASSSPVAGHTDTQYF.

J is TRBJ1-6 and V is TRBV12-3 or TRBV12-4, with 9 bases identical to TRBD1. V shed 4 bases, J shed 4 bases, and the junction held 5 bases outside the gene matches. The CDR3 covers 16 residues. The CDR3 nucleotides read TGTGCCAGCAGTTGGCCCGGGACAGGGTATAATTCACCCCTCCACTTT. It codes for CASSWPGTGYNSPLHF.

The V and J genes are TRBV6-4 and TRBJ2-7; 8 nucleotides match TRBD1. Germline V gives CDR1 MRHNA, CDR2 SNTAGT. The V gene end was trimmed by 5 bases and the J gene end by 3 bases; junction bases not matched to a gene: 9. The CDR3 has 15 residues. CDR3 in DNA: TGTGCCAGCAGTTTACTGGCTGGGACAGGCTACGAGCAGTACTTC. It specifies CASSLLAGTGYEQYF.

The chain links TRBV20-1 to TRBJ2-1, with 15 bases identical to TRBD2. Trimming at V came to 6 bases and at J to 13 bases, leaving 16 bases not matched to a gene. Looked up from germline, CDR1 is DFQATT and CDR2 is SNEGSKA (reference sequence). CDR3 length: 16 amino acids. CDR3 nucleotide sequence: TGCAGTGCCCCCACGGGACTAGCGGGGGGCCTTTTTAATCAGTTCTTC. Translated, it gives CSAPTGLAGGLFNQFF.

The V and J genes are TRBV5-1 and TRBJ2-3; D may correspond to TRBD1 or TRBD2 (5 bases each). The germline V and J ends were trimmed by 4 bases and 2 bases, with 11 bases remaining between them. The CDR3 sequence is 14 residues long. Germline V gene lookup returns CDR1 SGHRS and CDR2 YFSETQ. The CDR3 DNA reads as TGCGCCAGCAGCGTGGGGGTCCCCACAGATACGCAGTATTTT. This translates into CASSVGVPTDTQYF.

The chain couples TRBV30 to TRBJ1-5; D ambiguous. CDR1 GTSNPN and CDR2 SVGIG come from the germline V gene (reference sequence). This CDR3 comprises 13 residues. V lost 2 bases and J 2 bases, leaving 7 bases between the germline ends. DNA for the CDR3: TGTGCCTGGAGTAACAGTGGCAATCAGCCCCAGCATTTT. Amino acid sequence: CAWSNSGNQPQHF.

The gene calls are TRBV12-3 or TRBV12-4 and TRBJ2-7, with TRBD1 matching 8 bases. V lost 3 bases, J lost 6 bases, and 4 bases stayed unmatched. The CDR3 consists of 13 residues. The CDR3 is CASSLTGDGEQYF. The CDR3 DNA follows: TGTGCCAGCAGTTTGACAGGGGATGGCGAGCAGTACTTC.